A selection of T cell receptor beta chains follows, all from one sample in a study of cytomegalovirus exposure and HLA in healthy donors. This table comes from immunoSEQ multiplex PCR, and its TCRdb copy is limited to in-frame clones, with some not included. Altogether about 140,000 clones are present, 75% to 80% being singletons, with the ten largest covering less than 5%. The sequenced sample consisted of PBMCs. The receptors originated from a male donor in good health and CMV-seronegative. Each CDR3 is given with its conserved first and last residue. D genes are given only for firm matches. Clone size is stated in some rows and not others, as once, few, many or a class when expanded.

j_gene | v_gene | d_gene | abundance | CDR3nt | CDR3aa
TRBJ2-3 | TRBV19 | TRBD1 | . | TGTGCCAGTAGTCTCGGACAGGGGCCACAATCGGATACGCAGTATTTT | CASSLGQGPQSDTQYF
TRBJ1-1 | TRBV2 | . | . | TGTGCCAGCAGTGAGAATCCTCAGGGGACGAACACTGAAGCTTTCTTT | CASSENPQGTNTEAFF
TRBJ1-1 | TRBV4-1 | . | . | TGCGCCAGCAGCCAAGGCGGCTACACTGAAGCTTTCTTT | CASSQGGYTEAFF
TRBJ1-5 | TRBV19 | TRBD1 | . | TGTGCCAGTAGTGCCTTGGACAGGGGAGAGTATGGCAATCAGCCCCAGCATTTT | CASSALDRGEYGNQPQHF
TRBJ2-2 | TRBV13 | . | . | TGTGCCAGCACAGAACGGTGGGGGAGGACGAACACCGGGGAGCTGTTTTTT | CASTERWGRTNTGELFF
TRBJ2-1 | TRBV6-5 | . | . | TGTGCCAGCAGTTACTCCGACAGCCTCTACAATGAGCAGTTCTTC | CASSYSDSLYNEQFF
TRBJ2-7 | TRBV7-8 | TRBD1 | . | TGTGCCAGCAGGCCCGGGACAGGGATGCTTACTCTCTCCTACGAGCAGTACTTC | CASRPGTGMLTLSYEQYF
TRBJ2-7 | TRBV6-5 | . | once | TGTGCCAGCCCAAATAACAGGTTTCTACGGGAGCAGTACTTC | CASPNNRFLREQYF
TRBJ2-7 | TRBV5-1 | TRBD2 | . | TGCGCCAGCAGCTCCACTAGCGGGGGGACCTACGAGCAGTACTTC | CASSSTSGGTYEQYF
TRBJ2-7 | TRBV18 | TRBD1 | . | TGTGCCAGCTCACCAGACAGGGGCTACTACGAGCAGTACTTC | CASSPDRGYYEQYF
TRBJ1-4 | TRBV5-1 | TRBD1 | few | TGCGCCAGCAGCTTGGCCGGGACAGGTGGTAATGAAAAACTGTTTTTT | CASSLAGTGGNEKLFF
TRBJ2-5 | TRBV9 | . | . | TGTGCCAGCAGCGTACTTCAAGAGGGGACCCAGTACTTC | CASSVLQEGTQYF
TRBJ1-1 | TRBV28 | . | few | TGTGCCAGCAGTTTACCGGAGGGGAACACTGAAGCTTTCTTT | CASSLPEGNTEAFF
TRBJ1-4 | TRBV7-6 | TRBD1 | . | TGTGCCAGCAGAGGGACAGAGAATGAAAAACTGTTTTTT | CASRGTENEKLFF
TRBJ2-2 | TRBV6-6 | . | . | TGTGCCAGCAGTCGACAGTTCGGCGGGGAGCTGTTTTTT | CASSRQFGGELFF
TRBJ2-7 | TRBV9 | TRBD1 | . | TGTGCCAGCAGCGCGGGGACAGGGGGATTGTACGAGCAGTACTTC | CASSAGTGGLYEQYF
TRBJ1-2 | TRBV18 | . | once | TGTGCCAGCTCAGCATTAAATACAAATCGGGGGGGCCTCTATGGCTACACCTTC | CASSALNTNRGGLYGYTF
TRBJ2-1 | TRBV30 | TRBD2 | few | TGTGCCTGGAGCCTCATAGCGGGAGGTTCTAATGAGCAGTTCTTC | CAWSLIAGGSNEQFF
TRBJ2-3 | TRBV18 | TRBD2 | . | TGTGCCAGCTCACGCTCTGGACTAGCGGGCACAGATACGCAGTATTTT | CASSRSGLAGTDTQYF
TRBJ2-7 | TRBV18 | . | . | TGTGCCAGCTCTCAGGAAAGCTCCTACGAGCAGTACTTC | CASSQESSYEQYF
TRBJ2-7 | TRBV9 | TRBD2 | . | TGTGCCAGCAGCGCCCGGGACTACCCCTACGAGCAGTACTTC | CASSARDYPYEQYF
TRBJ1-2 | TRBV29-1 | . | . | TGCAGCGTTGAATCTGACAGCCTTTATGGCTACACCTTC | CSVESDSLYGYTF
TRBJ1-1 | TRBV7-3 | . | . | TGTGCCAGCAGCTCTTCCTCAGGTACCACTGAAGCTTTCTTT | CASSSSSGTTEAFF
TRBJ2-1 | TRBV14 | TRBD2 | . | TGTGCCAGCAGCCGAGTAAGGGTTTGGGGGGGAGAAAGGAATGAGCAGTTCTTC | CASSRVRVWGGERNEQFF
TRBJ2-7 | TRBV6-1 | . | . | TGTGCCAGCAGTGAATTGTCCTCGGGGGCCTACGAGCAGTACTTC | CASSELSSGAYEQYF
TRBJ2-1 | TRBV18 | TRBD2 | . | TGTGCCAGCTCACCCCCTCGGCGGGAGGCAAACAATGAGCAGTTCTTC | CASSPPRREANNEQFF
TRBJ2-1 | TRBV7-3 | TRBD1 | . | TGTGCCAGCAGCCGACAGGGGGCGGTGGGGTACAATGAGCAGTTCTTC | CASSRQGAVGYNEQFF
TRBJ2-1 | TRBV9 | TRBD2 | . | TGTGCCAGCAGCGACAACAGACCGGGGGGACTAGCGGGATCCTACAATGAGCAGTTCTTC | CASSDNRPGGLAGSYNEQFF
TRBJ1-2 | TRBV5-1 | TRBD1 | . | TGCGCCAGCAGCCGACCTGACAGGGAGGCTGGCTACACCTTC | CASSRPDREAGYTF
TRBJ2-7 | TRBV6-6 | TRBD2 | . | TGTGCCAGCAGTCAACCTCCCGGGACTAATAACTACGAGCAGTACTTC | CASSQPPGTNNYEQYF
TRBJ1-5 | TRBV19 | . | . | TGTGCCAGTAGTATCCTGGACATCTATCAGCCCCAGCATTTT | CASSILDIYQPQHF
TRBJ1-5 | TRBV2 | . | . | TGTGCCAGCAGTGAAAGTACGAGAAATCAGCCCCAGCATTTT | CASSESTRNQPQHF
TRBJ1-2 | TRBV6-6 | TRBD1 | . | TGTGCCAGCAGTTACTCGAGTATATCAGGGACAGGCGGCTACACCTTC | CASSYSSISGTGGYTF
TRBJ1-1 | TRBV7-2 | . | . | TGTGCCAGCAGCTTAGGCCAGACTTTGAACACTGAAGCTTTCTTT | CASSLGQTLNTEAFF
TRBJ1-2 | TRBV2 | . | . | TGTGCCAGCACCGACGGAAGAGTCTTAGGAAGGGGGTACACCTTC | CASTDGRVLGRGYTF
TRBJ2-7 | TRBV9 | TRBD2 | . | TGTGCCAGCAGCGTAGCGGCGGGAGCCCTCTACGAGCAGTACTTC | CASSVAAGALYEQYF
TRBJ2-1 | TRBV28 | TRBD2 | . | TGTGCCAGCGGGACTAGCGGAGCCTACAATGAGCAGTTCTTC | CASGTSGAYNEQFF
TRBJ2-3 | TRBV18 | TRBD2 | . | TGTGCCAGCTCACCACCTATTAGCGGGGGGACCGACACAGATACGCAGTATTTT | CASSPPISGGTDTDTQYF
TRBJ2-1 | TRBV9 | TRBD2 | . | TGTGCCAGCAGCGTAGAGGGACTAGCGGGAGTAGGGGAGCAGTTCTTC | CASSVEGLAGVGEQFF
TRBJ2-7 | TRBV5-4 | . | few | TGTGCCAGCAGCTGGGGGGAGCTGACAGCCTCCTACGAGCAGTACTTC | CASSWGELTASYEQYF
TRBJ1-1 | TRBV29-1 | . | few | TGCAGCGTTGCGGACAGTTACACTGAAGCTTTCTTT | CSVADSYTEAFF
TRBJ1-2 | TRBV9 | TRBD1 | . | TGTGCCAGCAGCACTTCGACAGGGGCTAACTATGGCTACACCTTC | CASSTSTGANYGYTF
TRBJ2-7 | TRBV20-1 | . | . | TGCAGTGCTCCGACCGGGACAGAGCAGTACTTC | CSAPTGTEQYF
TRBJ1-5 | TRBV19 | TRBD1 | . | TGTGCCAGTAGTCCCCGGACAGGCCCCTATAGCAATCAGCCCCAGCATTTT | CASSPRTGPYSNQPQHF
TRBJ2-2 | TRBV7-3 | TRBD2 | once | TGTGCCAGCAGCGGGGGACTAGCGGGAGATACCGGGGAGCTGTTTTTT | CASSGGLAGDTGELFF
TRBJ2-7 | TRBV5-1 | TRBD1 | . | TGCGCCAGCAGCCCGGGACAGATCTCCTGGGAGCAGTACTTC | CASSPGQISWEQYF
TRBJ2-3 | TRBV28 | . | . | TGTGCCAGCAGTTATCAGGGCCCAAGCACAGATACGCAGTATTTT | CASSYQGPSTDTQYF
TRBJ2-1 | TRBV4-2 | TRBD2 | . | TGTGCCAGCAGCCAAGCTTCACTAGCGGGGGCCCAGTTCTCCTACAATGAGCAGTTCTTC | CASSQASLAGAQFSYNEQFF
TRBJ1-6 | TRBV5-1 | . | . | TGCGCCAGCAGCTTGGACGGGAATAATTCACCCCTCCACTTT | CASSLDGNNSPLHF
TRBJ2-1 | TRBV6-5 | . | . | TGTGCCAGCAGTCAGGTTCTCGACTACAATGAGCAGTTCTTC | CASSQVLDYNEQFF